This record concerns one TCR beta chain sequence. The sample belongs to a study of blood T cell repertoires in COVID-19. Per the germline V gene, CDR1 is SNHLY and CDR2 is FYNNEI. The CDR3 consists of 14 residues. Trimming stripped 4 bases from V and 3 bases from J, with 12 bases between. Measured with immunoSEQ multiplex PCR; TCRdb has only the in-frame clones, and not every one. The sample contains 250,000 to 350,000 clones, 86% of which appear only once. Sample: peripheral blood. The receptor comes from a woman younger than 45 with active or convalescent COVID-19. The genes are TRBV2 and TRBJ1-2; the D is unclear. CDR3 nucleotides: TGTGCCAGCAGTGCAGGAGGCGTCTACTATGGCTACACCTTC. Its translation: CASSAGGVYYGYTF.